Listed below are T cell receptor beta chains from one sample, sequenced in a study of T cells after yellow fever vaccination. TCRdb re-called the 5' RACE reads through MiXCR, storing one row per CDR3 protein. The table lists about 150,000 distinct CDR3 sequences, about 7% of them singletons. Sequences were derived from CD4+ T cells sorted from PBMCs, sampled 10 days after the yellow fever booster vaccination. These TCRs come from a man younger than 40 who received the YFV17D yellow fever vaccine. The CDR3 runs from the conserved cysteine through the conserved F or W. Fields, in order: V gene, clone size, J gene, D gene, CDR3 DNA, CDR3 protein. A D gene is named only where the DNA matches it firmly. The size entry is marked missing in some rows and otherwise reads once, few, many or a size class.

v_gene: TRBV29-1
abundance: many
j_gene: TRBJ2-3
d_gene: -
CDR3nt: TGCAGCGTTGGGTATCGGACAAGCACAGATACGCAGTATTTT
CDR3aa: CSVGYRTSTDTQYF

v_gene: TRBV7-2
abundance: many
j_gene: TRBJ2-5
d_gene: TRBD2
CDR3nt: TGTGCCAGCAGCTACCCTGCTAGCGGGAGAGGGTTGAAGACCCAGTACTTC
CDR3aa: CASSYPASGRGLKTQYF

v_gene: TRBV7-8
abundance: -
j_gene: TRBJ2-7
d_gene: TRBD2
CDR3nt: TGTGCCAGCAGCTTAGTGTGGAGTCCAGGACTAGACGAGCAGTACTTC
CDR3aa: CASSLVWSPGLDEQYF

v_gene: TRBV15
abundance: few
j_gene: TRBJ1-2
d_gene: -
CDR3nt: TGTGCCACCAGCAGAGATTTGGGTTTTAAGTATGGCTACACCTTC
CDR3aa: CATSRDLGFKYGYTF

v_gene: TRBV7-8
abundance: many
j_gene: TRBJ2-3
d_gene: TRBD2
CDR3nt: TGTGCCAGCAGCCCCAAAAGCCTGGCGGGAGGGCCAGATACGCAGTATTTT
CDR3aa: CASSPKSLAGGPDTQYF

v_gene: TRBV14
abundance: many
j_gene: TRBJ2-7
d_gene: -
CDR3nt: TGTGCCAGCAGCCAAGTTAATCTCGGGGGGCAGTACTTC
CDR3aa: CASSQVNLGGQYF

v_gene: TRBV7-9
abundance: many
j_gene: TRBJ2-5
d_gene: -
CDR3nt: TGTGCCAGCAGCTTAGGGCAGGGGAAGCGAGAGACCCAGTACTTC
CDR3aa: CASSLGQGKRETQYF

v_gene: TRBV20-1
abundance: many
j_gene: TRBJ2-3
d_gene: -
CDR3nt: TGCAGTGCTAGAGATTTCAAGCAGACCACAGATACGCAGTATTTT
CDR3aa: CSARDFKQTTDTQYF

v_gene: TRBV6-2/TRBV6-3
abundance: many
j_gene: TRBJ1-5
d_gene: -
CDR3nt: TGTGCCAGCAGTAACTCCCGGGGAGGTCGTCAGCCCCAGCATTTT
CDR3aa: CASSNSRGGRQPQHF

v_gene: TRBV7-3
abundance: -
j_gene: TRBJ2-3
d_gene: TRBD2
CDR3nt: TGTGCCAGCAGCTTAAGGGCTAGCGGGAGCTCTAGCACAGATACGCAGTATTTT
CDR3aa: CASSLRASGSSSTDTQYF

v_gene: TRBV3-1
abundance: many
j_gene: TRBJ2-2
d_gene: -
CDR3nt: TGTGCCAGCAGCCAGGAAGGGTTAGGCACCGGGGAGCTGTTTTTT
CDR3aa: CASSQEGLGTGELFF

v_gene: TRBV7-2
abundance: many
j_gene: TRBJ2-4
d_gene: -
CDR3nt: TGTGCCAGCAGCTTAGGAGGCAGTGGCATTCAGTACTTC
CDR3aa: CASSLGGSGIQYF

v_gene: TRBV23-1
abundance: many
j_gene: TRBJ2-7
d_gene: -
CDR3nt: TGTCGTCAAAAGACGGGGCCGGACTTC
CDR3aa: CRQKTGPDF

v_gene: TRBV7-2
abundance: many
j_gene: TRBJ2-7
d_gene: TRBD1
CDR3nt: TGTGCCAGCAGCTCAGGACAGGCCAGCTACGAGCAGTACTTC
CDR3aa: CASSSGQASYEQYF

v_gene: TRBV3-1
abundance: many
j_gene: TRBJ2-1
d_gene: -
CDR3nt: TGTGCCAGCAGCTCGGACGTGAGCTCCTACAATGAGCAGTTCTTC
CDR3aa: CASSSDVSSYNEQFF

v_gene: TRBV10-3
abundance: -
j_gene: TRBJ1-5
d_gene: -
CDR3nt: TGTGCCATCAGTAGGGACGCGGGCAATCAGCCCCAGCATTTT
CDR3aa: CAISRDAGNQPQHF

v_gene: TRBV29-1
abundance: -
j_gene: TRBJ2-1
d_gene: TRBD2
CDR3nt: TGCAGCGTCAGCCTACTAGCGGGAGAGGGTGGTGAGCAGTTCTTC
CDR3aa: CSVSLLAGEGGEQFF

v_gene: TRBV15
abundance: few
j_gene: TRBJ2-3
d_gene: -
CDR3nt: TGTGCCACCAGCAGAGATCTCGGGACTCCCGGGGATACGCAGTATTTT
CDR3aa: CATSRDLGTPGDTQYF

v_gene: TRBV21-1
abundance: many
j_gene: TRBJ2-1
d_gene: -
CDR3nt: TGTGCCAGCAGCCAGAGCGATTTACTAGCGGGACACAATGAGCAGTTCTTC
CDR3aa: CASSQSDLLAGHNEQFF

v_gene: TRBV5-6
abundance: many
j_gene: TRBJ2-7
d_gene: -
CDR3nt: TGTGCCAGCAGCCAGAGACGATACGAGCAGTACTTC
CDR3aa: CASSQRRYEQYF

v_gene: TRBV20-1
abundance: many
j_gene: TRBJ2-3
d_gene: TRBD2
CDR3nt: TGCAGTGCTAGACGGGGACTAGCGGGAGCCACAGATACGCAGTATTTT
CDR3aa: CSARRGLAGATDTQYF

v_gene: TRBV7-2
abundance: many
j_gene: TRBJ2-7
d_gene: TRBD1
CDR3nt: TGTGCCAGCAGCTTAGACGGGGACAGGATCTACGAGCAGTACTTC
CDR3aa: CASSLDGDRIYEQYF

v_gene: TRBV20-1
abundance: few
j_gene: TRBJ2-3
d_gene: TRBD2
CDR3nt: TGCAGTGCCAGTCACCCGGGACTAGCGGAGAGCACAGATACGCAGTATTTT
CDR3aa: CSASHPGLAESTDTQYF

v_gene: TRBV14
abundance: many
j_gene: TRBJ2-5
d_gene: -
CDR3nt: TGTGCCAGCAGCAGCAGGGTACTGCAAGAGACCCAGTACTTC
CDR3aa: CASSSRVLQETQYF

v_gene: TRBV12-3/TRBV12-4
abundance: many
j_gene: TRBJ2-1
d_gene: TRBD2
CDR3nt: TGTGCCAGCAGTCCGGGACTAGCGGGAGTTGAGCAGTTCTTC
CDR3aa: CASSPGLAGVEQFF

v_gene: TRBV7-2
abundance: many
j_gene: TRBJ2-1
d_gene: -
CDR3nt: TGTGCCAGCAGTCCTAGGGTAGCAGGGACCGTTAGAGAGCAGTTCTTC
CDR3aa: CASSPRVAGTVREQFF

v_gene: TRBV5-1
abundance: many
j_gene: TRBJ2-5
d_gene: -
CDR3nt: TGCGCCACTTCCCCGGACTTCCAAGAGACCCAGTACTTC
CDR3aa: CATSPDFQETQYF

v_gene: TRBV6-2/TRBV6-3
abundance: many
j_gene: TRBJ2-1
d_gene: -
CDR3nt: TGTGCCAGCAGTTACTCGAAGACTTCTTACAATGAGCAGTTCTTC
CDR3aa: CASSYSKTSYNEQFF

v_gene: TRBV20-1
abundance: many
j_gene: TRBJ2-3
d_gene: TRBD2
CDR3nt: TGCAGTGCAACCGGGACTAGCGGGCCAGATACGCAGTATTTT
CDR3aa: CSATGTSGPDTQYF

v_gene: TRBV12-3/TRBV12-4
abundance: -
j_gene: TRBJ1-5
d_gene: -
CDR3nt: TGTGCCAGCAGTTTCTCCCGCTCCGGCAATCAGCCCCAGCATTTT
CDR3aa: CASSFSRSGNQPQHF

v_gene: TRBV6-2/TRBV6-3
abundance: many
j_gene: TRBJ2-1
d_gene: TRBD2
CDR3nt: TGTGCCAGCAGTTACTCGTGGACAGAGCCCGGGACTAGCGGGAAAAATGAGCAGTTCTTC
CDR3aa: CASSYSWTEPGTSGKNEQFF

v_gene: TRBV12-3/TRBV12-4
abundance: many
j_gene: TRBJ2-3
d_gene: -
CDR3nt: TGTGCCAGCAGTTTAAGCGCCGATACGCAGTATTTT
CDR3aa: CASSLSADTQYF

v_gene: TRBV11-1
abundance: many
j_gene: TRBJ1-6
d_gene: -
CDR3nt: TGTGCCAGCAGCTCCAAGAAGTATTCACCCCTCCACTTT
CDR3aa: CASSSKKYSPLHF

v_gene: TRBV23-1
abundance: -
j_gene: TRBJ2-3
d_gene: TRBD1
CDR3nt: TGCGCCAGCAGGGGTACGGACAGGGTGAATCGAGATACGCAGTATTTT
CDR3aa: CASRGTDRVNRDTQYF

v_gene: TRBV20-1
abundance: many
j_gene: TRBJ1-4
d_gene: TRBD1
CDR3nt: TGCAGTGGGAGAGACAGGGTACGAGAAAAACTGTTTTTT
CDR3aa: CSGRDRVREKLFF

v_gene: TRBV10-3
abundance: many
j_gene: TRBJ1-6
d_gene: -
CDR3nt: TGTGCCACGCAGGGTACGAATTCACCCCTCCACTTT
CDR3aa: CATQGTNSPLHF

v_gene: TRBV12-3/TRBV12-4
abundance: -
j_gene: TRBJ2-7
d_gene: TRBD2
CDR3nt: TGTGCCAGCAGTCCGGGGGGCCTACTAGCGGGAGGCCACGAGCAGTACTTC
CDR3aa: CASSPGGLLAGGHEQYF

v_gene: TRBV5-4
abundance: many
j_gene: TRBJ2-5
d_gene: TRBD1
CDR3nt: TGTGCCAGCAGCCAGACTACAGGGGGCGGCGAGACCCAGTACTTC
CDR3aa: CASSQTTGGGETQYF

v_gene: TRBV6-4
abundance: many
j_gene: TRBJ2-1
d_gene: -
CDR3nt: TGTGCCAGCAGTGACGGGGGCAATGAGCAGTTCTTC
CDR3aa: CASSDGGNEQFF

v_gene: TRBV21-1
abundance: few
j_gene: TRBJ2-3
d_gene: -
CDR3nt: TGTGCCAGCAGCACTCGAGGACTTTGGGCAGATACGCAGTATTTT
CDR3aa: CASSTRGLWADTQYF

v_gene: TRBV20-1
abundance: few
j_gene: TRBJ2-1
d_gene: -
CDR3nt: TGCAGTGCTATCTACCGGGACTTGGTATACTACAATGAGCAGTTCTTC
CDR3aa: CSAIYRDLVYYNEQFF

v_gene: TRBV29-1
abundance: many
j_gene: TRBJ2-7
d_gene: TRBD2
CDR3nt: TGCAGCGTTGGGCGGGGGGCCTACGAGCAGTACTTC
CDR3aa: CSVGRGAYEQYF

v_gene: TRBV5-6
abundance: -
j_gene: TRBJ2-1
d_gene: -
CDR3nt: TGTGCCATCAGCCCCGAACGACTCCGCTCCTACAATGAGCAGTTCTTC
CDR3aa: CAISPERLRSYNEQFF

v_gene: TRBV15
abundance: many
j_gene: TRBJ1-2
d_gene: -
CDR3nt: TGTGCCACCAGCAGAGTGACACGCGACTATGGCTACACCTTC
CDR3aa: CATSRVTRDYGYTF

v_gene: TRBV7-2
abundance: few
j_gene: TRBJ2-7
d_gene: -
CDR3nt: TGTGCCAGCAGCTCGGACAGTTCTTCCTCCTACGAGCAGTACTTC
CDR3aa: CASSSDSSSSYEQYF

v_gene: TRBV7-9
abundance: -
j_gene: TRBJ2-7
d_gene: TRBD2
CDR3nt: TGTGCCAGCAGCTTGGGGCGGGAGACCCTCTACGAGCAGTACTTC
CDR3aa: CASSLGRETLYEQYF

v_gene: TRBV11-2
abundance: few
j_gene: TRBJ1-6
d_gene: -
CDR3nt: TGTGCCAGCGGAAGCTCCTATAATTCACCCCTCCACTTT
CDR3aa: CASGSSYNSPLHF

v_gene: TRBV7-9
abundance: many
j_gene: TRBJ2-1
d_gene: TRBD2
CDR3nt: TGTGCCAGCAGCACGACTAGCGGGAGTACTGAGCAGTTCTTC
CDR3aa: CASSTTSGSTEQFF

v_gene: TRBV20-1
abundance: many
j_gene: TRBJ2-4
d_gene: -
CDR3nt: TGCAGTGCTAGAGCTCACGGCGAAATAGTCAAAAACATTCAGTACTTC
CDR3aa: CSARAHGEIVKNIQYF

v_gene: TRBV6-2/TRBV6-3
abundance: many
j_gene: TRBJ2-1
d_gene: -
CDR3nt: TGTGCCAGCAGTTACGGGACCCCACCCTACAATGAGCAGTTCTTC
CDR3aa: CASSYGTPPYNEQFF

v_gene: TRBV5-6
abundance: many
j_gene: TRBJ2-7
d_gene: -
CDR3nt: TGTGCCAGCAGTTTGGACCTGGGCAGGTACGAGCAGTACTTC
CDR3aa: CASSLDLGRYEQYF

v_gene: TRBV18
abundance: few
j_gene: TRBJ2-1
d_gene: -
CDR3nt: TGTGCCAGCTCACCAGAAACCTACAATGAGCAGTTCTTC
CDR3aa: CASSPETYNEQFF

v_gene: TRBV7-8
abundance: -
j_gene: TRBJ1-2
d_gene: -
CDR3nt: TGTGCCAGCAGCTCCAAGGGGTCCGGCTATGGCTACACCTTC
CDR3aa: CASSSKGSGYGYTF

v_gene: TRBV20-1
abundance: few
j_gene: TRBJ2-7
d_gene: TRBD1
CDR3nt: TGCAGTGCTAGATCTTCCGGGACAGGGAGGCCCTACGAGCAGTACTTC
CDR3aa: CSARSSGTGRPYEQYF